This T cell receptor beta chain was sequenced during a study of blood T cell repertoires in COVID-19. Study-wide context: The United States, Italy and Spain provided the acute and convalescent COVID-19 samples. Sources were T cells, B-cell-depleted T cells, or PBMCs; the material itself was cDNA or gDNA.

Authors' processing steps: Reference gene primers were amplified, and this amplification served to estimate nucleated cell counts. Only in-frame clones appear in the TCRdb table, and some are missing; sequencing was by immunoSEQ multiplex PCR. That table is the source of V, J and clone size, and D and trimming were worked out from the DNA. In the table there are 110,000 or so clones, 85% of which are singletons. The germline V gene encodes CDR1 MNHEY and CDR2 SMNVEV (reference sequence). V lost 3 bases, J lost 4 bases, and 12 bases lay in between. CDR3 size: 14 residues. The chain combines TRBV27 with TRBJ1-1, with D maybe TRBD1 (6 bases). Sequencing was performed on peripheral blood. The clonotype was recovered from a man over 45 with acute or convalescent COVID-19. The CDR3 DNA reads as TGTGCCAGCAGTTTCTTCCAGGGGAGCACTGAAGCTTTCTTT. Translation: CASSFFQGSTEAFF.